This T cell receptor beta chain was sequenced for a study of CD8 T cells in Susac syndrome (dated by TCRdb to the late 2010s). Concerning the study at large: Whether CD8+ T cell activation and differentiation in Susac syndrome was antigen driven was tested using repertoire sequencing.

CDR1 is given as SGDLS and CDR2 as YYNGEE, both from the germline V gene. Spanning cysteine to phenylalanine, the CDR3 consists of 16 amino acids. Here the CDR3 DNA is all that survives: 48 bases in frame from base 1. The trim is 3 bases for V and 4 bases for J, with a gap of 16 bases between the germline ends. The paper's findings and limits, for the study overall: The number of individuals in the TCR sequencing and HLA analysis was acknowledged as relatively small.

RNA was extracted using the RNeasy kit, and roughly 0.45 to 1 ug of the RNA was reverse transcribed with random hexamers. The immunoSEQ multiplex PCR assay, covering 54 Vbeta and 13 Jbeta segments, was used to amplify TCR beta CDR3 regions. Bias from PCR amplification was corrected by using a synthetic template baseline for primer optimization and for computational correction. The study's own analysis went as follows. Reads were annotated to V, D and J genes per IMGT and analyzed with immunoSEQ Analyzer, keeping only productive sequences. Clonality was computed as one minus Shannon entropy normalized by log2 of the number of productive unique sequences. Public and private clones were assessed among the 100 most prevalent clones of each patient and control. Clones were defined as Susac-specific if absent from the healthy and MS cohorts, from around 1,000 published viral clones and from other ImmuneACCESS disease sequences. The raw public reads went through TCRdb reprocessing: fastp at Q25, MiXCR clone calling, in-frame beta chains kept. Rows matching on CDR3 protein sequence are summarized as one entry with the most common DNA and genes. TCRdb's processing, not the study's, gives the V and J calls here. A total of about 120,000 distinct CDR3 sequences appear in this sample, 80% to 95% of them only once. The biggest ten clones account for more than 0.13% of the sample.

About this clonotype itself: What antigen it recognizes has not been identified. No quality values exist for individual bases; no much larger clone is one base distant.

Peripheral blood CD8+ and CD4+ T cells from healthy donors, Susac syndrome patients and multiple sclerosis patients were profiled using high-throughput TCR beta sequencing. The healthy donors served as controls matched for age and sex. Bulk CD8+ and CD4+ T cells were purified magnetically by negative isolation, whereas CD8+ TEMRA cells were enriched by FACS. Blood was collected in EDTA tubes and processed within 24 hours, with PBMCs isolated through density gradient centrifugation. PBMCs destined for TCR sequencing were cryopreserved in liquid nitrogen and later thawed in a 37 °C water bath. The sorted or isolated CD4+, CD8+ and CD8+ TEMRA cells reached a purity of at least 90%.

This sequence originates from a human donor in good health. The chain links TRBV9 with TRBJ2-2; perhaps TRBD2 is the D gene, with 6 bases matching. The sample was CD4+ T cells from PBMCs. The encoded CDR3 is CASSGGPMRGTGELFF. The DNA sequence reads TGTGCCAGCAGCGGCGGGCCCATGCGGGGCACCGGGGAGCTGTTTTTT. With all but the CDR3 taken from the reference TRBV9 and TRBJ2-2 genes, the full variable domain is: DSGVTQTPKHLITATGQRVTLRCSPRSGDLSVYWYQQSLDQGLQFLIQYYNGEERAKGNILERFSAQQFPDLHSELNLSSLELGDSALYFCASSGGPMRGTGELFFGEGSRLTVL.